This TCR beta chain was documented in a study of CD8+ T cells in alopecia areata. TCR sequencing used cDNA made by reverse transcription of extracted RNA. Libraries were prepared by immunoSEQ multiplex PCR; TCRdb keeps only in-frame clonotypes and omits some of them. The sample has fewer than 200,000 clones; roughly 62% are singletons. Described treatment: oral pan-JAK inhibitor, 5-10 mg twice daily. Lesional scalp tissue (obtained by punch biopsy) and peripheral blood were collected from alopecia areata patients. Germline CDR1 reads SGHDN; CDR2 reads FVKESK. The V segment lost 2 bases and the J segment 3 bases; nucleotides outside the gene matches: 1. The CDR3 is 13 residues long.

The receptor's source is a human donor with alopecia areata. The sample in question was CD8+ T cells sorted from blood, obtained at week 24, from a patient treated with tofacitinib. The chain is built from TRBV14 and TRBJ2-7, with 7 bases lining up with TRBD1. The chain's CDR3 is CASSQRQGYEQYF. The CDR3 DNA follows: TGTGCCAGCAGCCAAAGACAGGGCTACGAGCAGTACTTC.